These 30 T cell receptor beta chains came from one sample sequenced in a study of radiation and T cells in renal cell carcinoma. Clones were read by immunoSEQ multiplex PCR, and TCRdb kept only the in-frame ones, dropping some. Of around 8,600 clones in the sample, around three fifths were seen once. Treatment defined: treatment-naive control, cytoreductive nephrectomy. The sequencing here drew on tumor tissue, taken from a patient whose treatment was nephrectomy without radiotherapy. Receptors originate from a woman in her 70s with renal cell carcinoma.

CDR3 residues: CASSLWGMNTEAFF. In DNA form, the CDR3 reads TGTGCCAGCAGCTTGTGGGGCATGAACACTGAAGCTTTCTTT. The V call is TRBV5-5, the J call TRBJ1-1; maybe TRBD1 (5 bases). The V end was cut by 1 base, the J end by 0 bases, with 7 bases between. The CDR3 extends over 14 amino acids. Germline loops: CDR1 SGHKS, CDR2 YYEKEE (reference sequence).

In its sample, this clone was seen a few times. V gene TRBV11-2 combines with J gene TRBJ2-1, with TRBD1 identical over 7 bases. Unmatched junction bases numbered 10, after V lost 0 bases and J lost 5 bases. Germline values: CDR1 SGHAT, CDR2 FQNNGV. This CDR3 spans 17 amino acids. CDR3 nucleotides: TGTGCCAGCAGCTTAGAATGGGTGACAGGGCGGAACAATGAGCAGTTCTTC. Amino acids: CASSLEWVTGRNNEQFF.

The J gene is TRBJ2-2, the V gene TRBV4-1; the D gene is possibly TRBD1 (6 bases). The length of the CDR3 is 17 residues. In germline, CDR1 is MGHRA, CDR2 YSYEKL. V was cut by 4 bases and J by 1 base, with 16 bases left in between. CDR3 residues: CASSPPEQGLNTGELFF. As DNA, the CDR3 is TGCGCCAGCAGCCCACCCGAACAGGGCCTGAACACCGGGGAGCTGTTTTTT.

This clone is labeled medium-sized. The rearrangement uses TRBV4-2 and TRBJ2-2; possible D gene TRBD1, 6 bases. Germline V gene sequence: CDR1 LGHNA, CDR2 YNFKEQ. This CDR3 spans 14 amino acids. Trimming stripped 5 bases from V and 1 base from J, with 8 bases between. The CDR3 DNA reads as TGTGCCAGCAGCTCGGGACAGAACACCGGGGAGCTGTTTTTT. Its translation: CASSSGQNTGELFF.

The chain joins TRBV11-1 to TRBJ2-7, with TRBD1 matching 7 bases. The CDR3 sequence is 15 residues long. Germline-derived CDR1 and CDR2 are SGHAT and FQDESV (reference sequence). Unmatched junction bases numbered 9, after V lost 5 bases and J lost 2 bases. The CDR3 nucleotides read TGTGCCAGCAGCAACGACAGGGTTCTTGCCTACGAGCAGTACTTC. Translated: CASSNDRVLAYEQYF.

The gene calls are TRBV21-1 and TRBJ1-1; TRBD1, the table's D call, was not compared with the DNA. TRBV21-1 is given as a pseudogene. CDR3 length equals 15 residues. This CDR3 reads CASSKVRGQSPEAFF. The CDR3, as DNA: TGTGCCAGCAGCAAAGTCCGCGGACAGTCGCCTGAAGCTTTCTTT.

In DNA, the CDR3 is TGCAGCGTTGAAATTGTGCTGGCGACAGGGGATGAGCAGTACTTC. Residues: CSVEIVLATGDEQYF. The V call is TRBV29-1, the J call TRBJ2-7, with 8 nucleotides matching TRBD1. Germline loops: CDR1 SQVTM, CDR2 ANQGSEA. The CDR3 extends over 15 amino acids. V dropped 2 bases and J dropped 7; count of bases not matched to a gene: 13.

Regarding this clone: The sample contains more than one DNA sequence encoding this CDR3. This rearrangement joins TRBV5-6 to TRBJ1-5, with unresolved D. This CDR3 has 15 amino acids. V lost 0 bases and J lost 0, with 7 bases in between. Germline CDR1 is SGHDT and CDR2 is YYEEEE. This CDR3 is CASSLGRYSNQPQHF. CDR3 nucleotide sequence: TGTGCCAGCAGCTTGGGGCGGTATAGCAATCAGCCCCAGCATTTT.

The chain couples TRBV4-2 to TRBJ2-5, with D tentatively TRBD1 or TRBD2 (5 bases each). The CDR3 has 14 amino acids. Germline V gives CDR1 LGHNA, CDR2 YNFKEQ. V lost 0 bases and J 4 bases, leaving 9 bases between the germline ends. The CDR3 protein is CASSQDRDPETQYF. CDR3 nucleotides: TGTGCCAGCAGCCAAGACCGGGACCCAGAGACCCAGTACTTC.

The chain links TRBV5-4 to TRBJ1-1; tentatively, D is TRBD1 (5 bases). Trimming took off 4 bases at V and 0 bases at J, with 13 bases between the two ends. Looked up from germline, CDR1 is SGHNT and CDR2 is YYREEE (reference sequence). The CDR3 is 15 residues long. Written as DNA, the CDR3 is TGTGCCAGCAGCCGATGGACAAGAATGAACACTGAAGCTTTCTTT. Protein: CASSRWTRMNTEAFF.

CDR3 amino acids: CASSYGQGAAGELFF. CDR3 DNA: TGCGCCAGCAGCTACGGACAGGGGGCTGCCGGGGAGCTGTTTTTT. The V call is TRBV5-1, the J call TRBJ2-2; 11 nucleotides line up with TRBD1. V was pared by 3 bases and J by 6 bases, with 4 bases of the junction left unmatched. Germline V CDR1 and CDR2: SGHRS, YFSETQ. This CDR3 contains 15 residues.

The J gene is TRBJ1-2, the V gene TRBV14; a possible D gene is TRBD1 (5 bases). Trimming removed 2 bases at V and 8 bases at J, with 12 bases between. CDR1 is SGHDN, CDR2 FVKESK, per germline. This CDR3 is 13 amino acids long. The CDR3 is CASSQIQGAGYTF. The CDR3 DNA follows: TGTGCCAGCAGCCAAATTCAGGGCGCGGGCTACACCTTC.

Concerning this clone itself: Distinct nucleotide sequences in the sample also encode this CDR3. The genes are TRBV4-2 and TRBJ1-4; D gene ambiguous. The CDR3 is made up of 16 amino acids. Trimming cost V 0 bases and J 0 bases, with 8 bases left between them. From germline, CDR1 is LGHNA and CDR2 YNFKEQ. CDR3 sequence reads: CASSQDPRPTNEKLFF. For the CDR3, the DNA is TGTGCCAGCAGCCAAGATCCCAGGCCAACTAATGAAAAACTGTTTTTT.

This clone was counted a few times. In DNA form, the CDR3 reads TGCGCCAGCAGCTTGGAGACAGGAACCACGGGAGGAAACACCATATATTTT. Protein sequence: CASSLETGTTGGNTIYF. The chain employs TRBV5-1 and TRBJ1-3, with TRBD1 as a possible D gene (6 bases). V lost 0 bases and J lost 4, with 17 bases in between. CDR3 length: 17 amino acids. Germline lookup yields CDR1 SGHRS and CDR2 YFSETQ.

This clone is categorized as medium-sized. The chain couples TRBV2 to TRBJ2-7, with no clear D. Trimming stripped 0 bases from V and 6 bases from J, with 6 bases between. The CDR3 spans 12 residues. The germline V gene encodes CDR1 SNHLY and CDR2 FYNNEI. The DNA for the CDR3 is TGTGCCAGCAGTGAAGCTCTTCTCGAGCAGTACTTC. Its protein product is CASSEALLEQYF.

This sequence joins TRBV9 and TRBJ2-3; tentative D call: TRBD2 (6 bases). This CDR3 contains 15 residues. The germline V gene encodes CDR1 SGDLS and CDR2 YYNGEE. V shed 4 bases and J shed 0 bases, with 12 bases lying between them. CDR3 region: CASSMTGTSTDTQYF. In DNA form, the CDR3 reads TGTGCCAGCAGCATGACCGGGACTAGCACAGATACGCAGTATTTT.

The DNA of the CDR3 is TGTGCCAGCAGCGCCTCCCCGACTAGCTTCGAGACCCAGTACTTC. This translates into CASSASPTSFETQYF. The chain couples TRBV9 to TRBJ2-5; the match to TRBD2 covers 7 bases. This CDR3 region has 15 residues. Germline-derived CDR1 and CDR2 are SGDLS and YYNGEE. Germline trimming cut 3 bases from V and 5 bases from J; bases unmatched to any gene: 10.

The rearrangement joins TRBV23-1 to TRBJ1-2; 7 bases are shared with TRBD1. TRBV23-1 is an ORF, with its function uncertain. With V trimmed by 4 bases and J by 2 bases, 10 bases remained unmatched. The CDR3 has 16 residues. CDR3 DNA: TGCGCCAGCAGTCGCCGCCGCGGGACAGTGAACTATGGCTACACCTTC. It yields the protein CASSRRRGTVNYGYTF.

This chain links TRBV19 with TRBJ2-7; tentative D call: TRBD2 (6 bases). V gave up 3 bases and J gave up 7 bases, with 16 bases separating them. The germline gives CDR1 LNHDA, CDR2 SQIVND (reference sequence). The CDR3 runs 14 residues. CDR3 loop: CASSIKRGIREQYF. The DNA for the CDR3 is TGTGCCAGTAGTATTAAACGGGGGATTCGAGAGCAGTACTTC.

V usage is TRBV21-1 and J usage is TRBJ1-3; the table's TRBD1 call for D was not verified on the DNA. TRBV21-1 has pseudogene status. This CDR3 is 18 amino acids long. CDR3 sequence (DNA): TGTGCCAGCAGCGAGGACCCGGGACAGGGGGCGTCTGGAAACACCATATATTTT. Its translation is CASSEDPGQGASGNTIYF.

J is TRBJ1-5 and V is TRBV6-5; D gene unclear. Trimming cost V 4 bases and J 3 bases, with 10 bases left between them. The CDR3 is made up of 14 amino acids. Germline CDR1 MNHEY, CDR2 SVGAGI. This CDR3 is CASSSLLANQPQHF. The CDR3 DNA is TGTGCCAGCAGTTCCCTCTTAGCCAATCAGCCCCAGCATTTT.

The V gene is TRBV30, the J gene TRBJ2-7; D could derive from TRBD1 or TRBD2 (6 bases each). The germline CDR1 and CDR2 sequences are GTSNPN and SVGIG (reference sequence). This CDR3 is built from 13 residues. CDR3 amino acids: CAVRGALWNEQYF. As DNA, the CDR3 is TGTGCAGTGAGGGGGGCCCTTTGGAACGAGCAGTACTTC. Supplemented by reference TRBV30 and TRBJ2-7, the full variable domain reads SQTIHQWPATLVQPVGSPLSLECTVEGTSNPNLYWYRQAAGRGLQLLFYSVGIGQISSEVPQNLSASRPQDRQFILSSKKLLLSDSGFYLCAVRGALWNEQYFGPGTRLTVT.

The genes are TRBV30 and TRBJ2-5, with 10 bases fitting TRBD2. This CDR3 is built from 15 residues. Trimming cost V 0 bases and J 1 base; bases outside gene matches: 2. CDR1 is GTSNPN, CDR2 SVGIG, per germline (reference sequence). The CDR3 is CAWSVLAGIQETQYF. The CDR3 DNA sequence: TGTGCCTGGAGTGTACTAGCGGGGATCCAAGAGACCCAGTACTTC.

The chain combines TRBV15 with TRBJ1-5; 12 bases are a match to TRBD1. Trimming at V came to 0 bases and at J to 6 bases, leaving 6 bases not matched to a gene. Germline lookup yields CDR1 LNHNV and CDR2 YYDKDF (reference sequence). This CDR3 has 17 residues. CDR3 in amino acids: CATSRDPGQGAFQPQHF. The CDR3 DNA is TGTGCCACCAGCAGAGATCCGGGACAGGGGGCTTTTCAGCCCCAGCATTTT.

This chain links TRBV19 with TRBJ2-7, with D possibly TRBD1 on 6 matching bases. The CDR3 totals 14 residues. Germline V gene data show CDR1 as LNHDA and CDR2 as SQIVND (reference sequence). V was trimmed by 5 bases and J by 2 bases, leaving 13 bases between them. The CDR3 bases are TGTGCCAGTAGTGAACCAGGGGCAGCCTACGAGCAGTACTTC. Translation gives CASSEPGAAYEQYF.

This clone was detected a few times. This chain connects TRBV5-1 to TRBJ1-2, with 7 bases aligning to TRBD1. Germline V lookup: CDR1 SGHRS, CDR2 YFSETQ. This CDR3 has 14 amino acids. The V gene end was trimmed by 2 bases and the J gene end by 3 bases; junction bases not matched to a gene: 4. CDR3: CASSFEGADYGYTF. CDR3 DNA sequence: TGCGCCAGCAGCTTCGAGGGGGCGGACTATGGCTACACCTTC. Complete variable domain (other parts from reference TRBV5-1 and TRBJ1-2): KAGVTQTPRYLIKTRGQQVTLSCSPISGHRSVSWYQQTPGQGLQFLFEYFSETQRNKGNFPGRFSGRQFSNSRSEMNVSTLELGDSALYLCASSFEGADYGYTFGSGTRLTVV.

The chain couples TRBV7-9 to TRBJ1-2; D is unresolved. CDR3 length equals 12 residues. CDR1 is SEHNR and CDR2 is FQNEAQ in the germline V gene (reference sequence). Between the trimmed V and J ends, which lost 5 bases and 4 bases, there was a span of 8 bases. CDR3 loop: CASSPDFYGYTF. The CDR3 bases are TGTGCCAGCAGCCCGGACTTCTATGGCTACACCTTC.

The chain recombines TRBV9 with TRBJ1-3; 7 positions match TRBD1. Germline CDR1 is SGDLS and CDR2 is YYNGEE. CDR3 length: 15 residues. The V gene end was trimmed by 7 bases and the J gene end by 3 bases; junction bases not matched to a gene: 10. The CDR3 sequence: CASSRQGGGGNTIYF. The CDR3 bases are TGTGCCAGCTCACGACAGGGAGGGGGTGGAAACACCATATATTTT. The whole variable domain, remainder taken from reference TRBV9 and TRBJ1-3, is DSGVTQTPKHLITATGQRVTLRCSPRSGDLSVYWYQQSLDQGLQFLIQYYNGEERAKGNILERFSAQQFPDLHSELNLSSLELGDSALYFCASSRQGGGGNTIYFGEGSWLTVV.

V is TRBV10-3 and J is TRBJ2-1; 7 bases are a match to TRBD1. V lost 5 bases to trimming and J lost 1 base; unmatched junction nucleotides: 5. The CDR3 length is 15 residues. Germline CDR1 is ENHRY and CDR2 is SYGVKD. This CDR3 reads CAISTGATSYNEQFF. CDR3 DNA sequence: TGTGCCATCAGTACAGGGGCTACTTCCTACAATGAGCAGTTCTTC.

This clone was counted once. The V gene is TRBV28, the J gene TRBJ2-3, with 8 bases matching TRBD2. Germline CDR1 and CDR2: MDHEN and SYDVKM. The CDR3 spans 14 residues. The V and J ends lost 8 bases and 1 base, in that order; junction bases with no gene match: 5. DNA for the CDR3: TGTGCCAGCCAATCTAGCGGGCGCACAGATACGCAGTATTTT. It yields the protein CASQSSGRTDTQYF.